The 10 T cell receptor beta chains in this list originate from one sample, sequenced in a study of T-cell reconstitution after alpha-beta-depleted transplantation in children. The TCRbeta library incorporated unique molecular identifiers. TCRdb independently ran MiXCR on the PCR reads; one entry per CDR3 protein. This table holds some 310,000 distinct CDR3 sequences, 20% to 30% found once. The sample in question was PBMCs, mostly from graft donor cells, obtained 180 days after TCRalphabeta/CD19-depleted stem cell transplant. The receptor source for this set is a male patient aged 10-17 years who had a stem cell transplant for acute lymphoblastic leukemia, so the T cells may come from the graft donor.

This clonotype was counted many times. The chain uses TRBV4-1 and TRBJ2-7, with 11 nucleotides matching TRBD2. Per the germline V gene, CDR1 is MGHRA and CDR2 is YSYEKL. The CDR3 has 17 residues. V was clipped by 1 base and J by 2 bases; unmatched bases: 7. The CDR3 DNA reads TGCGCCAGCAGCCAAGGATCCGGGACTAGCGGCACCTACGAGCAGTACTTC. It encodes CASSQGSGTSGTYEQYF.

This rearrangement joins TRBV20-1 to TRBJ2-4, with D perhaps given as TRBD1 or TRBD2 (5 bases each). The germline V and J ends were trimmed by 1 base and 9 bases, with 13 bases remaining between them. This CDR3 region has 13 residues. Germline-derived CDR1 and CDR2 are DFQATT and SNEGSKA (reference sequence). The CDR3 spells CSARGAGAGIQYF. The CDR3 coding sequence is TGCAGTGCTAGAGGGGCCGGGGCCGGCATTCAGTACTTC.

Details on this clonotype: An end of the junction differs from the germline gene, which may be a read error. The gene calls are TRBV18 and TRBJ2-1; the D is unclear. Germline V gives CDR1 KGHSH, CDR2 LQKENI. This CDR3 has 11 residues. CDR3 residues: CASSPLNEQIF. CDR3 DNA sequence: TGTGCCAGCTCACCGCTAAATGAGCAGATCTTC.

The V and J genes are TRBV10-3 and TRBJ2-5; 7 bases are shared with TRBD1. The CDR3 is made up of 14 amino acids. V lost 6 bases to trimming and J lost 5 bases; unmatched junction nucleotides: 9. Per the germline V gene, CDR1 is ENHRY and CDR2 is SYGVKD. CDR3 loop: CAIRGRQGLETQYF. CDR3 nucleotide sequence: TGTGCCATCAGGGGGCGACAGGGCCTGGAGACCCAGTACTTC.

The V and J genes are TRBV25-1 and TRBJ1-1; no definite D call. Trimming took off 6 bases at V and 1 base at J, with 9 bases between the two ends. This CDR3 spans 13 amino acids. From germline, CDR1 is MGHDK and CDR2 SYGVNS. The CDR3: CASSNHWNTEAFF. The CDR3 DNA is TGTGCCAGCAGCAACCACTGGAACACTGAAGCTTTCTTT.

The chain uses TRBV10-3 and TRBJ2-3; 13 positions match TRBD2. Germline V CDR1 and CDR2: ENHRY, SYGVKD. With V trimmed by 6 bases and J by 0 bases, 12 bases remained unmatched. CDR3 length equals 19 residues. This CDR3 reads CAISRLAGGPRSSTDTQYF. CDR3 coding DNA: TGTGCCATCAGCCGACTAGCGGGAGGCCCACGAAGTAGCACAGATACGCAGTATTTT.

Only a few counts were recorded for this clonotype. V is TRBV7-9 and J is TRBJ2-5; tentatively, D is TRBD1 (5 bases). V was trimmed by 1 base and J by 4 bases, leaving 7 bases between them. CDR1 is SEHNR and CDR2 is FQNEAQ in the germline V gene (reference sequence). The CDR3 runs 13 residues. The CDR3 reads CASSLGTRETQYF. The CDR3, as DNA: TGTGCCAGCAGCTTAGGGACACGAGAGACCCAGTACTTC.

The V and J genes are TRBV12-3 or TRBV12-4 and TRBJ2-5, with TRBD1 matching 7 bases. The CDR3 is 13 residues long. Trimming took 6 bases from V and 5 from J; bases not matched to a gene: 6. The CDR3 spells CASRGQSRETQYF. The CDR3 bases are TGTGCCAGCAGGGGACAGTCCCGGGAGACCCAGTACTTC.

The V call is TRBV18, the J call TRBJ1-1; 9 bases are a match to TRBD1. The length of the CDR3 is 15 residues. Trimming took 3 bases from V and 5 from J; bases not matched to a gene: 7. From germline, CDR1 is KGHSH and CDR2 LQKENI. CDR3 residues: CASSPETGGATEAFF. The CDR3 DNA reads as TGTGCCAGCTCACCGGAAACAGGGGGCGCGACTGAAGCTTTCTTT.

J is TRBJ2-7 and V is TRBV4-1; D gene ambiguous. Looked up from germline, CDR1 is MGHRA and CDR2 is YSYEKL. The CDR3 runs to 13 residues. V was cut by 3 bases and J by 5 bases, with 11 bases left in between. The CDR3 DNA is TGCGCCAGCAGCCAGGAATGGTCAAACGAGCAGTACTTC. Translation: CASSQEWSNEQYF.